The TCR beta chain described here comes from a study of T-cell memory formation after mild COVID-19. TCRdb re-called the 5' RACE reads with MiXCR, one entry per CDR3 protein. In the table there are some 600,000 distinct CDR3 sequences, approximately 15% of which are singletons. J gave up 8 bases and V 2 bases, and 15 bases lay outside the gene matches. The CDR3 totals 17 residues. Germline lookup yields CDR1 SEHNR and CDR2 FQNEAQ (reference sequence). This clonotype is a singleton in its sample. Sequencing was done on a sample of PBMCs or a T cell subset sorted from them (not recorded which). The sequence came from an adult woman who had mild COVID-19 (a few samples of this study predate the infection). Cell type and time point are not known. The V gene is TRBV7-9, the J gene TRBJ2-4; 7 nucleotides agree with TRBD2. The CDR3 region is CASSLRTGGREADIQYF. CDR3 DNA: TGTGCCAGCAGCTTAAGGACGGGAGGACGGGAGGCGGACATTCAGTACTTC.